This entry is about one T cell receptor (beta chain). The antigen is not known. Primers included in the PCR were 60 Vbeta and 13 Jbeta primers. Libraries were prepared by immunoSEQ multiplex PCR; TCRdb keeps only in-frame clonotypes and omits some of them. The table includes 200,000 to 250,000 clones, more than 85% detected once. This specimen comes from a study of cytomegalovirus exposure and HLA in healthy donors. At the level of the study: Among the 300 to 450 genotyped donors, around 85% were placed in the Caucasian-associated ancestry cluster.

Findings and caveats of the study: Reportedly, fewer N-insertions than the 666-donor mean appeared in an Asian-associated ancestry cluster in a later analysis. In an earlier analysis, productive rearrangement rates for most beta V segments clustered near 87% or 30%. Common viral pathogens (according to a later analysis) appeared linked to several of the most significant clusters.

The sample comprised PBMCs. This clonotype was sampled from a woman aged 18 to 35 in good health and CMV-seronegative.

CDR3 sequence reads: CASSAGTGRRNQPQHF. CDR3 bases: TGTGCCAGCAGCGCCGGGACAGGGAGGCGCAATCAGCCCCAGCATTTT. This chain connects TRBV5-8 to TRBJ1-5; 9 nucleotides agree with TRBD1. The germline CDR1 and CDR2 sequences are SGHTS and YDEGEE. This CDR3 is 16 amino acids long. The junction had 7 bases not matched to a gene; V was cut back by 4 bases and J by 2 bases.